One T cell receptor (beta chain) is described in this entry. This sample was taken from a study of blood T cell repertoires in COVID-19. Study in general: Samples representing acute and convalescent COVID-19 were sourced from the United States, Italy and Spain. PBMCs, B-cell-depleted T cells, or T cells provided the cDNA or gDNA that made up the material.

The germline V gene encodes CDR1 LGHDT and CDR2 YNNKEL (reference sequence). With 2 bases removed from V and 5 bases from J, the gap between germline ends came to 10 bases. The CDR3 loop spans 13 amino acids. Per the authors' pipeline: Scientists estimated how many nucleated cells there were by amplifying reference gene primers. The method was immunoSEQ multiplex PCR; TCRdb's version includes in-frame clones alone and lacks a portion of them. V and J calls and clone size are given by that table; D and trimming were obtained from the DNA. Among 45,000 to 50,000 clones listed, 65% to 85% were seen once.

The clonotype was recovered from a human donor with active or convalescent COVID-19. The donor label of this sample is uncertain. Sequencing was performed on peripheral blood. The rearrangement links TRBV3-1 (or the pseudogene TRBV3-2) to TRBJ2-7; D not resolved. The CDR3 coding sequence is TGTGCCAGCAGCCAAATATCGGGTGACGAGCAGTACTTC. Translation gives CASSQISGDEQYF.